This TCR beta chain originates from a study of CD8 T cells in ankylosing spondylitis. Notes on the study in general: Made up of eight or nine highly homologous variants, a TCR beta motif appeared characteristic of ankylosing spondylitis blood. CD8+ cells made up the disease-linked clones, which were relatively rare in peripheral blood.

On this clonotype: What it recognizes is unknown.

The CDR3 runs to 15 residues. V was cut by 2 bases and J by 3 bases, with 13 bases left in between. Germline loops: CDR1 SGHNT, CDR2 YYREEE (reference sequence). By quantitative 5'-RACE with molecular barcodes, the TCR beta libraries were made. TCRdb re-analysed the 5' RACE reads in MiXCR, keeping a single row per CDR3 protein. The sample contains around 440,000 distinct CDR3 sequences, 15% to 20% of which appear only once. V gene TRBV5-4 combines with J gene TRBJ2-3; D not certain. The source is a male donor with ankylosing spondylitis. Specimen: blood, either unsorted or a sorted T cell fraction (not recorded which). In DNA form, the CDR3 reads TGTGCCAGCAGCTTAGAATGGTGGGGTACAGATACGCAGTATTTT. This codes for CASSLEWWGTDTQYF.